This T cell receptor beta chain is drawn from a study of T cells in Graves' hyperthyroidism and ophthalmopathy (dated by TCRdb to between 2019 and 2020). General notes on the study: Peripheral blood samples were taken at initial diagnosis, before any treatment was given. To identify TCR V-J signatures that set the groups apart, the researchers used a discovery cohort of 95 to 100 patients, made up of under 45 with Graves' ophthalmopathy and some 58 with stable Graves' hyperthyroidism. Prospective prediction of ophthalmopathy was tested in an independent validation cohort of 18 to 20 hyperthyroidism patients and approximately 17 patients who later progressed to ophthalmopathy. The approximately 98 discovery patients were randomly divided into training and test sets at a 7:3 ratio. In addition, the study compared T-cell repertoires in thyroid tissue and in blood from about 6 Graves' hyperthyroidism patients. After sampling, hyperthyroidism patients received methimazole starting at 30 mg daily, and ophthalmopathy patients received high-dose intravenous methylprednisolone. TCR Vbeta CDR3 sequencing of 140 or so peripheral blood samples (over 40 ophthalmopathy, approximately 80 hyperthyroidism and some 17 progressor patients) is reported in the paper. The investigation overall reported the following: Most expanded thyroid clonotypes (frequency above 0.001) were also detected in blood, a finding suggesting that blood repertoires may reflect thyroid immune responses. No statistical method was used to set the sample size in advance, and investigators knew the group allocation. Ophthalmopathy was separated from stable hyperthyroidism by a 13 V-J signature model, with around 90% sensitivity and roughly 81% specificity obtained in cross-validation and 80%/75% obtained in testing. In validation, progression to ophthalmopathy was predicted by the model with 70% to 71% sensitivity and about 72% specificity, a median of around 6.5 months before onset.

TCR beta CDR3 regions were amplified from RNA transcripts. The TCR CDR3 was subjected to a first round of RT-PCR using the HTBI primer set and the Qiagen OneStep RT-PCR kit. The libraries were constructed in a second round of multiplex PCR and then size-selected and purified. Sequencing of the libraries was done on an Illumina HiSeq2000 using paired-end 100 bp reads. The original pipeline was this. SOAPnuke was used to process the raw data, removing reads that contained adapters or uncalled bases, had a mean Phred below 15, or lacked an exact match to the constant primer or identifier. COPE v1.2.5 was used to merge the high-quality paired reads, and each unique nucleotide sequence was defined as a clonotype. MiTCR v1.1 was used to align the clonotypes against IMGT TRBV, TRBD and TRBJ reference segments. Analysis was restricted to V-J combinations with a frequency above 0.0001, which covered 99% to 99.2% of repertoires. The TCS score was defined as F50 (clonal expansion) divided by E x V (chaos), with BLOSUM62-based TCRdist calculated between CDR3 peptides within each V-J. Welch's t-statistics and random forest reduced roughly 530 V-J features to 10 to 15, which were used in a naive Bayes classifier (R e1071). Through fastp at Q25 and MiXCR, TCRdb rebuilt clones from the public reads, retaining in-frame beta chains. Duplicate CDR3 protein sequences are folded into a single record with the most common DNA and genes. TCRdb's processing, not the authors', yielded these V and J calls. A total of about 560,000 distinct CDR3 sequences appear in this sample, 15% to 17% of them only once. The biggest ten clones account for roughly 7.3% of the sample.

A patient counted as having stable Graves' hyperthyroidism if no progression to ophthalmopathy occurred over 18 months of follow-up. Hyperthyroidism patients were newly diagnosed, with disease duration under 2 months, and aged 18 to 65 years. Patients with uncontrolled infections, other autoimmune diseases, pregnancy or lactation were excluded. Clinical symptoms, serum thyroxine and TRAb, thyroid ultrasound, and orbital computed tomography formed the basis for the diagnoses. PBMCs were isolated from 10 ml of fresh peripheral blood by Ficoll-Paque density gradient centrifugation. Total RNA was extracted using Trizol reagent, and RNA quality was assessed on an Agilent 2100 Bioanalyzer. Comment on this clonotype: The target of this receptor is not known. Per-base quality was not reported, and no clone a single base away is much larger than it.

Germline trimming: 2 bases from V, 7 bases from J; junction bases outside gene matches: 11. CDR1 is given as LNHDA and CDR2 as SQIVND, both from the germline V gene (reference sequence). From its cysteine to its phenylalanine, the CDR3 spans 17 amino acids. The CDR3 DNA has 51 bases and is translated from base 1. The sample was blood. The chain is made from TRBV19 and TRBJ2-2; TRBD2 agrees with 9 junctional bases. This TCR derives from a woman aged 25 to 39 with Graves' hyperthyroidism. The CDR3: CASSITGAGGSNGELFF. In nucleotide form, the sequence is TGTGCCAGTAGTATAACTGGAGCGGGAGGATCGAACGGGGAGCTGTTTTTT.